Presented here are 2 T cell receptor beta chains from one specimen sequenced in a study of control samples from healthy donors and cancer patients (TCRdb year 2020). The receptor library was made with the immunoSEQ multiplex PCR assay. Here the immuneACCESS table is served through TCRdb, limited to in-frame sequences with V and J called. Missing clones are a known gap in these copies; in checked studies unresolved V genes cover under half, and the rest lacks a known reason. Counted in this sample were some 130,000 clones; roughly 90% of them appeared once. The top ten constitute less than 7% of the sample. Sequencing used blood. The receptor source for this set is a man younger than 30 in good health.

The rearrangement joins TRBV10-3 to TRBJ2-5; TRBD2 is a possible D gene (7 bases). Trimming removed 8 bases at V and 3 bases at J, with 19 bases between. Germline-derived CDR1 and CDR2 are ENHRY and SYGVKD. The CDR3 loop spans 15 amino acids. The CDR3 reads CAIARGAQTKETQYF. The CDR3 DNA reads as TGTGCCATCGCACGGGGGGCCCAAACAAAAGAGACCCAGTACTTC.

The chain couples TRBV25-1 to TRBJ2-7; TRBD2 matches 10 bases. Germline CDR1 is MGHDK and CDR2 is SYGVNS. J gave up 1 base and V 3 bases, and 3 bases lay outside the gene matches. The CDR3 is made up of 15 amino acids. CDR3 nucleotides: TGTGCCAGCAGTGACCGTAGCGGGGGGTCCTACGAGCAGTACTTC. This gives the protein CASSDRSGGSYEQYF.